One and the same sample provided the 24 T cell receptor beta chains below, sequenced in a study of blood T cell repertoires in COVID-19. Profiling relied on immunoSEQ multiplex PCR, and the TCRdb table lists in-frame clones only, not all of them. The repertoire holds 120,000 to 150,000 clones, roughly 76% seen once, with less than 15% in the top ten. Sequences were obtained from peripheral blood. These receptor sequences come from a man of 80 years or more with acute or convalescent COVID-19.

The rearrangement joins TRBV7-2 to TRBJ2-5; D not certain. The CDR3 covers 13 residues. Trimming removed 4 bases at V and 9 bases at J, with 15 bases between. The germline V gene has CDR1 SGHTA and CDR2 FQGNSA. CDR3 sequence reads: CASSSLGSFAQYF. In nucleotides, the CDR3 is TGTGCCAGCAGCTCCCTCGGGTCGTTCGCCCAGTACTTC.

The chain employs TRBV15 and TRBJ2-1, with D possibly being TRBD1 (5 bases). V shed 6 bases and J shed 6 bases, with 12 bases lying between them. The V gene's germline CDR1 is LNHNV and CDR2 YYDKDF (reference sequence). The CDR3 runs 13 residues. CDR3 coding DNA: TGTGCCACCAGACAAGGGGTTGGCAATGAGCAGTTCTTC. Its translation: CATRQGVGNEQFF. Filled out from reference TRBV15 and TRBJ2-1, the complete variable domain reads DAMVIQNPRYQVTQFGKPVTLSCSQTLNHNVMYWYQQKSSQAPKLLFHYYDKDFNNEADTPDNFQSRRPNTSFCFLDIRSPGLGDTAMYLCATRQGVGNEQFFGPGTRLTVL.

The chain couples TRBV28 to TRBJ1-5; D unclear. The germline V gene encodes CDR1 MDHEN and CDR2 SYDVKM. V was pared by 6 bases and J by 6 bases, with 18 bases between. This CDR3 comprises 15 residues. Here the CDR3 reads CASSNTPGSVQPQHF. For the CDR3, the DNA is TGTGCCAGCAGCAATACTCCCGGGTCGGTTCAGCCCCAGCATTTT.

This clone occurred a few times. The V gene is TRBV12-3 or TRBV12-4, the J gene TRBJ2-3; no clear D. V lost 4 bases and J lost 1, with 3 bases in between. This CDR3 is 12 amino acids long. CDR3 sequence: CASSSGTDTQYF. CDR3 nucleotide sequence: TGTGCCAGCAGTTCTGGCACAGATACGCAGTATTTT.

This chain joins TRBV5-8 and TRBJ2-3; 9 bases map to TRBD1. The junction had 6 bases not matched to a gene; V was cut back by 6 bases and J by 1 base. The CDR3 runs 15 residues. Germline CDR1 and CDR2: SGHTS and YDEGEE. CDR3 DNA: TGTGCCAGCAACCTGGGACAGGGCCGCACAGATACGCAGTATTTT. Its protein product is CASNLGQGRTDTQYF. The variable domain in full, completed from reference TRBV5-8 and TRBJ2-3, reads EAGVTQSPTHLIKTRGQQATLRCSPISGHTSVYWYQQALGLGLQFLLWYDEGEERNRGNFPPRFSGRQFPNYSSELNVNALELEDSALYLCASNLGQGRTDTQYFGPGTRLTVL.

The chain uses TRBV28 and TRBJ1-2; tentative D call: TRBD1 (6 bases). The V end lost 3 bases, the J end lost 5 bases, and 16 bases lay between the germline ends. CDR3 length: 15 residues. CDR1 and CDR2 from the germline V gene are MDHEN and SYDVKM. CDR3 nucleotide sequence: TGTGCCAGCAGTTTTAGGGGACACTTTCGGTATGGCTACACCTTC. Amino acid sequence: CASSFRGHFRYGYTF.

The sample holds one count of this clone. The CDR3 reads CASGTDSYEQYF. The DNA of the CDR3 is TGTGCTAGTGGTACGGACAGCTACGAGCAGTACTTC. V usage is TRBV12-5 and J usage is TRBJ2-7; D might be TRBD1 (6 bases). V shed 5 bases and J shed 3 bases, with 8 bases lying between them. The CDR3 contains 12 residues. Germline-derived CDR1 and CDR2 are LGHNT and FRNRAP.

This chain connects TRBV5-6 to TRBJ2-5, with D possibly matching TRBD2 (7 bases). Trimming left V 1 base short and J 7 bases short, with 20 bases between. The V gene's germline CDR1 is SGHDT and CDR2 YYEEEE. The CDR3 consists of 16 residues. The DNA of the CDR3 is TGTGCCAGCAGCTTGCCAGGGAGGGACATCGTTGCGACCCAGTACTTC. It encodes CASSLPGRDIVATQYF.

V gene TRBV6-4 combines with J gene TRBJ2-2, with D unresolved. The CDR3 sequence is 15 residues long. Germline values: CDR1 MRHNA, CDR2 SNTAGT. V was clipped by 3 bases and J by 2 bases, with 10 bases between them. The DNA for the CDR3 is TGTGCCAGCAGTGAAAGACCAGGAAACACCGGGGAGCTGTTTTTT. Its translation: CASSERPGNTGELFF.

The chain uses TRBV7-2 and TRBJ2-3; D is possibly TRBD2 (5 bases). The ends were cut back, 4 bases at V and 4 bases at J, with 12 bases in the middle. This CDR3 region has 14 residues. CDR1 is SGHTA, CDR2 FQGNSA, per germline. The CDR3 loop is CASSYLSGADTQYF. For the CDR3, the DNA is TGTGCCAGCAGCTATCTGTCCGGGGCAGATACGCAGTATTTT.

V gene TRBV6-5 combines with J gene TRBJ1-5; no reliable D call. The ends were cut back, 2 bases at V and 6 bases at J, with 5 bases in the middle. CDR1 and CDR2 (germline): MNHEY, SVGAGI. The CDR3 has 12 residues. In DNA, the CDR3 is TGTGCCAGCAGTTACATCGGTCAGCCCCAGCATTTT. Amino acids: CASSYIGQPQHF.

This chain uses TRBV5-1 with TRBJ1-4; TRBD1 might be the D (6 bases). Looked up from germline, CDR1 is SGHRS and CDR2 is YFSETQ. CDR3 length equals 14 residues. V lost 6 bases and J 8 bases, leaving 17 bases between the germline ends. The CDR3 region is CASKRTVEVEKLFF. As DNA, the CDR3 is TGCGCCAGCAAGCGGACAGTTGAGGTAGAAAAACTGTTTTTT.

The gene calls are TRBV6-4 and TRBJ2-1, with D possibly being TRBD1 (6 bases). V was cut by 2 bases and J by 9 bases, with 11 bases left in between. Germline V gives CDR1 MRHNA, CDR2 SNTAGT. This CDR3 comprises 13 residues. The DNA for the CDR3 is TGTGCCAGCAGTGACAGGGGGATTGGTGAGCAGTTCTTC. Amino acids: CASSDRGIGEQFF.

This clone was counted between two and nine times. The chain has TRBV4-2 and TRBJ2-5, with 12 bases aligning to TRBD2. The CDR3 is 16 amino acids. The germline V gene encodes CDR1 LGHNA and CDR2 YNFKEQ. The V gene end was trimmed by 4 bases and the J gene end by 1 base; junction bases not matched to a gene: 4. CDR3 nucleotide sequence: TGTGCCAGCAGCCCGACTAGCGGGGGCCTCCAAGAGACCCAGTACTTC. Encoded protein: CASSPTSGGLQETQYF.

The genes are TRBV5-1 and TRBJ2-1; weak D call: TRBD2 (5 bases). V was shortened by 0 bases and J by 8 bases, with 9 bases between the two germline ends. The CDR3 has 13 amino acids. Germline-derived CDR1 and CDR2 are SGHRS and YFSETQ. CDR3 DNA sequence: TGCGCCAGCAGCTTGGAGCTCGGGGATGAGCAGTTCTTC. Translated: CASSLELGDEQFF.

The rearrangement joins TRBV6-5 to TRBJ1-5, with D possibly being TRBD1 (5 bases). The CDR3 is 15 residues long. CDR1 is MNHEY and CDR2 is SVGAGI in the germline V gene. V was pared by 7 bases and J by 0 bases, with 13 bases between. CDR3 DNA sequence: TGTGCCAGCACCAAGGGGCTGGATAGCAATCAGCCCCAGCATTTT. Residues: CASTKGLDSNQPQHF.

The chain combines TRBV5-1 with TRBJ2-1; TRBD1 aligns across 8 bases. There are 16 residues in the CDR3. CDR1 SGHRS and CDR2 YFSETQ come from the germline V gene. V lost 5 bases, J lost 8 bases, and 15 bases stayed unmatched. The CDR3 sequence: CASSPVGRGQGDEQFF. The CDR3 coding sequence is TGCGCCAGCAGTCCCGTTGGCAGGGGGCAGGGGGATGAGCAGTTCTTC. Full variable domain (missing parts from reference TRBV5-1 and TRBJ2-1): KAGVTQTPRYLIKTRGQQVTLSCSPISGHRSVSWYQQTPGQGLQFLFEYFSETQRNKGNFPGRFSGRQFSNSRSEMNVSTLELGDSALYLCASSPVGRGQGDEQFFGPGTRLTVL.

The gene calls are TRBV18 and TRBJ2-7; no definite D call. The V gene lost 3 bases and the J gene lost 4 bases, with 4 bases spanning the gap. The CDR3 runs to 11 residues. The V gene's germline CDR1 is KGHSH and CDR2 LQKENI. The CDR3 loop reads CASSPQYEQYF. The CDR3 nucleotides read TGTGCCAGCTCACCTCAATACGAGCAGTACTTC.

The chain uses TRBV5-4 and TRBJ1-2; 7 nucleotides line up with TRBD1. Germline V gene sequence: CDR1 SGHNT, CDR2 YYREEE (reference sequence). V lost 3 bases to trimming and J lost 4 bases; unmatched junction nucleotides: 9. The CDR3 sequence is 15 residues long. The CDR3 DNA sequence: TGTGCCAGCAGCTCGGGAGGGGGCGCAGGCTATGGCTACACCTTC. Its protein product is CASSSGGGAGYGYTF.

This rearrangement joins TRBV19 to TRBJ2-5; perhaps TRBD1 as D (5 bases). Trimming shortened V by 4 bases and J by 5 bases, and 11 bases separated the two germline ends. The CDR3 totals 13 residues. CDR1 and CDR2 from the germline V gene are LNHDA and SQIVND (reference sequence). CDR3 loop: CASSTGYLETQYF. The CDR3 region has the DNA TGTGCCAGTAGTACAGGGTATCTTGAGACCCAGTACTTC.

This chain links TRBV27 with TRBJ2-7; a weak D match, TRBD2 (7 bases). The CDR3 has 18 residues. The ends were cut back, 4 bases at V and 3 bases at J, with 25 bases in the middle. The germline CDR1 and CDR2 sequences are MNHEY and SMNVEV (reference sequence). The CDR3 sequence: CASSSPSWGPSGGYEQYF. The CDR3 nucleotides read TGTGCCAGCAGTTCCCCATCTTGGGGGCCCTCGGGGGGCTACGAGCAGTACTTC.

CDR3 DNA: TGTGCCAGCAGAAAAATGGGACAGGGGCCGGCAGCATATAGCAATCAGCCCCAGCATTTT. It codes for CASRKMGQGPAAYSNQPQHF. This rearrangement joins TRBV27 to TRBJ1-5; 10 bases align to TRBD1. V shed 6 bases, J shed 0 bases, and the junction held 17 bases outside the gene matches. This CDR3 region has 20 residues. Germline lookup yields CDR1 MNHEY and CDR2 SMNVEV (reference sequence).

V and J are TRBV2 and TRBJ1-1, with D tentatively TRBD1 (6 bases). Germline CDR1 SNHLY, CDR2 FYNNEI. The CDR3 consists of 14 residues. Trimming removed 7 bases from V and 1 base from J, with 13 bases in between. This CDR3 is CASTGGRGNTEAFF. CDR3 coding DNA: TGTGCCAGCACAGGTGGCAGGGGGAACACTGAAGCTTTCTTT.

This clone turned up a few times. The genes are TRBV7-8 and TRBJ2-3; 7 bases are a match to TRBD1. V was pared by 5 bases and J by 12 bases, with 11 bases of the junction left unmatched. The CDR3 runs 13 residues. Per the germline V gene, CDR1 is SGHVS and CDR2 is FQNEAQ. The CDR3 DNA follows: TGTGCCAGCAGCCCCCTCAGACAGGGTGAACAGTATTTT. This encodes CASSPLRQGEQYF.